The TCR beta chain under discussion was sequenced for a study of T cells in localized non-small cell lung cancer (dated by TCRdb to 2020 to 2022). Regarding the research as a whole: The study analyzed T cell repertoires of approximately 240 early-stage NSCLC patients, comparing tumors and uninvolved tumor-adjacent lungs. The mean age of the NSCLC patients was under 70 years, with 120 to 150 men and about a hundred women. All 236 NSCLC patients in the cohort were treatment-naive and had localized lung tumors that were resected.

The paper's findings and limits, for the study overall: Because of the exploratory design, TCR variables were selected using unadjusted p-values without false-discovery rate correction. Because multi-region sequencing of the tumors was not done, intratumor heterogeneity could not be ruled out. Uninvolved tumor-adjacent lung showed the highest T cell clonality, higher than tumor, which suggests more focused antigenic responses in the adjacent lung. A median of about 55 of the top 100 tumor clones were detected in paired uninvolved adjacent lung, and around 30 of these tumor clones were also found among the top 100 clones of the paired uninvolved adjacent lung. Longer overall survival was associated with higher T cell density in blood, whereas shorter survival was associated with higher clonality in adjacent lung.

CDR1 and CDR2 were assigned from the germline V gene (reference sequence) as SEHNR and FQNEAQ. Inclusive of the bounding cysteine and phenylalanine, the CDR3 is 13 residues long. Solely the CDR3 DNA is kept, with 39 bases framed from the first base. V lost 6 bases and J lost 0 bases; the stretch between them is 8 bases long. Concerning this clone: Its antigen remains undetermined. No much larger clone is present one base from it, and per-base qualities are unavailable.

The immunoSEQ Assay was used to sequence TCR beta CDR3 regions from DNA. The original pipeline was this. T cell density was computed as TCR beta template counts normalized to usable DNA estimated by amplifying housekeeping genes. Richness was estimated with the preseqR package, extrapolating to 400,000 templates for PBMC samples and 120,000 templates for tissue samples. Clonality was taken to be one minus Pielou's evenness. To identify tissue-enriched TCRs, differential abundance testing was run on productive amino-acid clonotypes with a minimum total count of 5 and an alpha of 0.1. Repertoire overlap between compartments was quantified with the Jaccard Index and Morisita Overlap Index. GLIPH grouped TCR beta CDR3s together with public tetramer-defined viral CDR3s, and a viral motif had to include at least three viral sequences and show V-gene enrichment. Imported from immuneACCESS, the table was reduced by TCRdb to in-frame sequences with V and J called. These copies leave out some clones; in studies compared against another copy, an unresolved V gene accounts for under half, and the cause of the remainder is not known. The V and J calls and clone size were taken over from that table, and D and trimming were inferred from the DNA. A total of fewer than 25,000 clones appear in this sample, 90% to 95% of them only once. About 4% of the sample comes from the top ten.

At diagnosis, tumor, uninvolved tumor-adjacent lung and peripheral blood were collected and then preserved as a mix of FFPE and fresh-frozen material. For TCR repertoire profiling, blood samples were analyzed as peripheral blood mononuclear cells. The chain couples TRBV7-9 to TRBJ1-1; the D gene cannot be resolved reliably. The sequencing used peripheral blood, collected before any cancer treatment. The TCR sequence derives from a male donor aged 60 or older with stage I squamous cell lung carcinoma. The CDR3 here reads CASRDLMNTEAFF. The DNA is as follows: TGTGCCAGCAGGGACCTGATGAACACTGAAGCTTTCTTT. Joined to the reference TRBV7-9 and TRBJ1-1 proteins, this CDR3 gives the full variable domain: DTGVSQNPRHKITKRGQNVTFRCDPISEHNRLYWYRQTLGQGPEFLTYFQNEAQLEKSRLLSDRFSAERPKGSFSTLEIQRTEQGDSAMYLCASRDLMNTEAFFGQGTRLTVV.